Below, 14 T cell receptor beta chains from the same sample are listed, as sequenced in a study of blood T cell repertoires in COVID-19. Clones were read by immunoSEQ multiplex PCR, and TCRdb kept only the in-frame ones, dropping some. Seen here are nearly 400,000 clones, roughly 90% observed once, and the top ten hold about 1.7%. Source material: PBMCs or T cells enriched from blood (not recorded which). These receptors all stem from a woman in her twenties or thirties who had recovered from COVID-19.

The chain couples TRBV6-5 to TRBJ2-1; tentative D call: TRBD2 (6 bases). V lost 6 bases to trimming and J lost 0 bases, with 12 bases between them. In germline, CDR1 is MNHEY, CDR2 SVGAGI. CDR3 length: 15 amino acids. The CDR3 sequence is CASSGRSPSYNEQFF. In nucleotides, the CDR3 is TGTGCCAGCAGCGGGAGATCGCCCTCCTACAATGAGCAGTTCTTC.

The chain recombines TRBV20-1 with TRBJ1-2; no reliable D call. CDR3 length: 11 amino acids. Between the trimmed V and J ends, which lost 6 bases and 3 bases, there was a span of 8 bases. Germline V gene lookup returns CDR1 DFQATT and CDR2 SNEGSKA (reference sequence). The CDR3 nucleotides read TGCAGTGCCAGTACAGACTATGGCTACACCTTC. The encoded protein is CSASTDYGYTF.

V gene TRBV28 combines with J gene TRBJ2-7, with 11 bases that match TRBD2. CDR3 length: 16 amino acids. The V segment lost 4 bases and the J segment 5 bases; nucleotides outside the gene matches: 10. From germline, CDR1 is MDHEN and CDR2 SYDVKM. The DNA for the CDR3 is TGTGCCAGCAGTTGGATCATGGGACTAGCGGTCCACGAGCAGTACTTC. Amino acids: CASSWIMGLAVHEQYF.

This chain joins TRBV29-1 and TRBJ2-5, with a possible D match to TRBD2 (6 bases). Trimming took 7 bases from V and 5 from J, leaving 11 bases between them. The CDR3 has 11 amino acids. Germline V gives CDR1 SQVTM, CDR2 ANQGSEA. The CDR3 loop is CSATRLETQYF. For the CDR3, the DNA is TGCAGCGCGACTAGGCTGGAGACCCAGTACTTC.

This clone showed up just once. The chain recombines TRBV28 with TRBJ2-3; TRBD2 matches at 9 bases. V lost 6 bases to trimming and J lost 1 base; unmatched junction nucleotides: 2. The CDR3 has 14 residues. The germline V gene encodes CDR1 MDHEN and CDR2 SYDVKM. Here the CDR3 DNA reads TGTGCCAGCAGCCCTAGCGGGGGCACAGATACGCAGTATTTT. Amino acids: CASSPSGGTDTQYF.

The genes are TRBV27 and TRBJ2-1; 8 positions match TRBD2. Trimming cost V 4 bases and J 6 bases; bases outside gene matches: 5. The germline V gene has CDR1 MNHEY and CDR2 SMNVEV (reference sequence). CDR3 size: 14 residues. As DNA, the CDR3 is TGTGCCAGCAGTTGGACGGGAGGGGTCAATGAGCAGTTCTTC. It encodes CASSWTGGVNEQFF.

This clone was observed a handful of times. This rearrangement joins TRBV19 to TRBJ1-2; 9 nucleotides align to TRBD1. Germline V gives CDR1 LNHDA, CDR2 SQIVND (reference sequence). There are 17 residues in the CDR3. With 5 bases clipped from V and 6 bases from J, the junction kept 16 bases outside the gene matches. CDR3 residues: CASSLTGGRIGFDGYTF. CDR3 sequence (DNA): TGTGCCAGTAGTCTGACAGGGGGAAGGATCGGCTTTGATGGCTACACCTTC.

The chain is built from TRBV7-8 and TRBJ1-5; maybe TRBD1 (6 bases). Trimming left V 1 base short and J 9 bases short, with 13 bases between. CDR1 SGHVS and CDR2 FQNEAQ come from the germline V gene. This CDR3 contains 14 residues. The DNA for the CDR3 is TGTGCCAGCAGCTTAGGGGGGGGCCCGCGGCCCCAGCATTTT. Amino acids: CASSLGGGPRPQHF.

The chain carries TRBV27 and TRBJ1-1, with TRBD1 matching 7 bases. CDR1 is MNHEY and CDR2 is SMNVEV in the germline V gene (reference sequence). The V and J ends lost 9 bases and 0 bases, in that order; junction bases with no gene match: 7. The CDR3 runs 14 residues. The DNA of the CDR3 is TGTGCCAGTTTACCGGGACAGATGAACACTGAAGCTTTCTTT. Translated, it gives CASLPGQMNTEAFF.

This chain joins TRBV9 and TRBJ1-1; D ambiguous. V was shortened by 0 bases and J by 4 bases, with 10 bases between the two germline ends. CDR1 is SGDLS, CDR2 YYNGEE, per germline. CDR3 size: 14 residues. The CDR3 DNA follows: TGTGCCAGCAGCGTAGTCCCAGATGGCACTGAAGCTTTCTTT. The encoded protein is CASSVVPDGTEAFF.

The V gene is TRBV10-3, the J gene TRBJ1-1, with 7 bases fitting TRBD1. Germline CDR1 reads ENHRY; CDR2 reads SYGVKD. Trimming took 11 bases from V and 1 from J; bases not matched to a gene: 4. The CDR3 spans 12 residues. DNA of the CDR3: TGTGCCGTGGGACAGTGGAACACTGAAGCTTTCTTT. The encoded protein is CAVGQWNTEAFF.

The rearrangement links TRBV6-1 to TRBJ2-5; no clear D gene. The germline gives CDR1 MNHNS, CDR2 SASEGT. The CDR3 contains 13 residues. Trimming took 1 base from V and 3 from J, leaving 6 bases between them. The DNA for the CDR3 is TGTGCCAGCAGTGAAGATTCCAAAGAGACCCAGTACTTC. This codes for CASSEDSKETQYF.

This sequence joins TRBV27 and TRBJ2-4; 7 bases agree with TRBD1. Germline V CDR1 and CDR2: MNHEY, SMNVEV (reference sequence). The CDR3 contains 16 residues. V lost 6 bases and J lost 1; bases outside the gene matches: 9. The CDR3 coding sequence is TGTGCCAGCAGCCTAACTCTAGGGGGCGCCAAAAACATTCAGTACTTC. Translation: CASSLTLGGAKNIQYF.

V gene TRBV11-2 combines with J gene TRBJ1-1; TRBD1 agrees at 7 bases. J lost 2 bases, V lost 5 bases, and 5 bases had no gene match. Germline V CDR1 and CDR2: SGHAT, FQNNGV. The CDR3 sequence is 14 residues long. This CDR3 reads CASSQDRANTEAFF. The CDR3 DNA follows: TGTGCCAGCAGCCAAGACAGGGCTAACACTGAAGCTTTCTTT.